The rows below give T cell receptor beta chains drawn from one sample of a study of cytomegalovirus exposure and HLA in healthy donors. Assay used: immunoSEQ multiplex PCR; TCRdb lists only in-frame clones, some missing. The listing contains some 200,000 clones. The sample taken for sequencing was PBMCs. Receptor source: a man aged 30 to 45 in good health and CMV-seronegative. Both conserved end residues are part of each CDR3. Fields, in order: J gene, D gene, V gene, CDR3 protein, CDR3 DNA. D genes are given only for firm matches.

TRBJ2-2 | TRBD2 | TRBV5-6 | CASSLRLAGGPGELFF | TGTGCCAGCAGCCTTCGACTAGCGGGGGGGCCCGGGGAGCTGTTTTTT
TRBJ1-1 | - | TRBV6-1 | CASSEASPLRTEAFF | TGTGCCAGCAGTGAAGCGAGCCCCCTGAGGACTGAAGCTTTCTTT
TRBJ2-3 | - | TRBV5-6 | CASSLTADTQYF | TGTGCCAGCAGCTTGACAGCTGATACGCAGTATTTT
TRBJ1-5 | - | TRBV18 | CASSPGENQPQHF | TGTGCCAGCTCACCAGGGGAGAATCAGCCCCAGCATTTT
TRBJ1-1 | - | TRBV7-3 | CATKARVGGDTEAFF | TGTGCCACCAAAGCCAGGGTCGGGGGGGACACTGAAGCTTTCTTT
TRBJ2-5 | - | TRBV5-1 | CASSFNRGGEETQYF | TGCGCCAGCAGCTTCAACAGGGGAGGCGAAGAGACCCAGTACTTC
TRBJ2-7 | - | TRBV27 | CASSLSDKGYEQYF | TGTGCCAGCAGTTTATCGGACAAAGGCTACGAGCAGTACTTC
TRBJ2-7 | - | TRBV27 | CASISLGYEQYF | TGTGCCAGCATTAGTCTTGGCTACGAGCAGTACTTC
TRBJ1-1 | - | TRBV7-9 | CASSLQGNTEAFF | TGTGCCAGCAGCTTACAGGGTAACACTGAAGCTTTCTTT
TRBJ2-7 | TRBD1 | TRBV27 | CASSPTGQGTYEQYF | TGTGCCAGCAGCCCCACGGGACAGGGAACGTACGAGCAGTACTTC
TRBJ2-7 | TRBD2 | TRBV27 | CASSLLRERGPSYEQYF | TGTGCCAGCAGTTTACTCCGAGAGCGGGGGCCATCCTACGAGCAGTACTTC
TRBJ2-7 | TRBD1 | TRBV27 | CASSLQGALRTYEQYF | TGTGCCAGCAGTTTACAGGGGGCGTTACGGACCTACGAGCAGTACTTC
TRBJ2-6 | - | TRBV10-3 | CAISQSGDGANVLTF | TGTGCCATCAGCCAATCGGGGGATGGGGCCAACGTCCTGACTTTC
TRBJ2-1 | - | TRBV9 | CASSVLREGDEQFF | TGTGCCAGCAGCGTTCTTAGGGAAGGGGATGAGCAGTTCTTC
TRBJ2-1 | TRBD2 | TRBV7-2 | CASSGTSGGNNEQFF | TGTGCCAGCAGCGGGACTAGCGGGGGGAACAATGAGCAGTTCTTC
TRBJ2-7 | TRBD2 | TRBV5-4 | CASSSPSGPPDQQYF | TGTGCCAGCAGCTCTCCTAGCGGCCCACCGGATCAGCAGTACTTC
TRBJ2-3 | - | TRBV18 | CASSTPGADTQYF | TGTGCCAGCTCAACTCCAGGGGCAGATACGCAGTATTTT
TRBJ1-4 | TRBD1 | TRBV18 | CASSLGQGGTNEKLFF | TGTGCCAGCTCATTGGGACAGGGCGGAACTAATGAAAAACTGTTTTTT
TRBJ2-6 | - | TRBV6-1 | CATNLDSSGANVLTF | TGTGCCACCAACCTGGACAGCTCTGGGGCCAACGTCCTGACTTTC
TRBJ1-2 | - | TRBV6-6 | CASSYQGLGYTF | TGTGCCAGCAGTTACCAGGGGTTGGGCTACACCTTC
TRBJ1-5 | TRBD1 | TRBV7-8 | CASSLMTGGVGNQPQHF | TGTGCCAGCAGCTTAATGACAGGGGGAGTCGGCAATCAGCCCCAGCATTTT
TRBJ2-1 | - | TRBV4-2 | CASSRYQEQFF | TGTGCCAGCAGCCGGTACCAGGAGCAGTTCTTC
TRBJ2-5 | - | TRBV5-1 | CASSPSGVWETQYF | TGCGCCAGCAGCCCTTCGGGGGTATGGGAGACCCAGTACTTC
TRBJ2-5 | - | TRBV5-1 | CASSLSGQLQETQYF | TGCGCCAGCAGCTTGTCAGGACAACTCCAAGAGACCCAGTACTTC
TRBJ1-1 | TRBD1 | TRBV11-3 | CASSLPTGNVAEAFF | TGTGCCAGCAGCTTACCGACAGGGAATGTCGCTGAAGCTTTCTTT
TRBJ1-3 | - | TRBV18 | CASSPQHQKGNTIYF | TGTGCCAGCTCGCCGCAACACCAGAAGGGAAACACCATATATTTT
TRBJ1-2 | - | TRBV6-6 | CASSYETVGMYGYTF | TGTGCCAGCAGTTACGAGACAGTGGGGATGTATGGCTACACCTTC
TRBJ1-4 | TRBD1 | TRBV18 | CASSTRQGRNEKLFF | TGTGCCAGCTCAACCAGACAGGGCCGTAATGAAAAACTGTTTTTT
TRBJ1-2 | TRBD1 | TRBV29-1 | CSAEPGTGANYGYTF | TGCAGCGCCGAACCCGGGACAGGGGCTAACTATGGCTACACCTTC
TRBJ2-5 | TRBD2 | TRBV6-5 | CASRRLAGGWDF | TGTGCCAGCAGAAGACTAGCGGGGGGGTGGGACTTC
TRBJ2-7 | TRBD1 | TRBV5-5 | CASNQGQRLTYEQYF | TGTGCCAGCAACCAGGGACAGCGACTGACCTACGAGCAGTACTTC
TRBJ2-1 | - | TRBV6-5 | CASSYWGRRRNNEQFF | TGTGCCAGCAGTTACTGGGGGCGGCGCAGGAACAATGAGCAGTTCTTC
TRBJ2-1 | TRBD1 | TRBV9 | CASSDRDRGRDEQFF | TGTGCCAGCAGCGACCGGGACAGGGGGCGAGATGAGCAGTTCTTC
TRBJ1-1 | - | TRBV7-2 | CASSRTGIAAEAFF | TGTGCCAGCAGCCGGACGGGAATTGCGGCTGAAGCTTTCTTT
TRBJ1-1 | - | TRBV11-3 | CASSSPPGVDTEAFF | TGTGCCAGCAGCTCCCCGCCAGGGGTGGACACTGAAGCTTTCTTT
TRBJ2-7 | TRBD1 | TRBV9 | CASSVEGTVEYEQYF | TGTGCCAGCAGCGTAGAAGGGACAGTTGAATACGAGCAGTACTTC
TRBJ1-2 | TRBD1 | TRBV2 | CASGDRPNDGYTF | TGTGCCAGTGGGGACAGACCGAATGATGGCTACACCTTC
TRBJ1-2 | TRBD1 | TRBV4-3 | CASSQARGRTGANYGYTF | TGCGCCAGCAGCCAAGCCCGGGGGAGGACAGGAGCTAACTATGGCTACACCTTC
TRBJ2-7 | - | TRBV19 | CASRGTPKSYEQYF | TGTGCCAGTAGAGGGACACCCAAATCCTACGAGCAGTACTTC
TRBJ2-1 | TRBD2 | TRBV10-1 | CASSDPTSGNEQFF | TGCGCCAGCAGTGACCCGACTAGCGGCAATGAGCAGTTCTTC
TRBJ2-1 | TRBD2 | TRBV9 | CASSPTGTSGYNEQFF | TGTGCCAGCAGCCCTACCGGGACTAGCGGATACAATGAGCAGTTCTTC
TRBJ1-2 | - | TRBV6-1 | CASSEALTANYGYTF | TGTGCCAGCAGTGAAGCGCTTACGGCTAACTATGGCTACACCTTC
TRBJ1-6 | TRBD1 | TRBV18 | CASSPPGQINSPLHF | TGTGCCAGCTCACCACCGGGACAGATTAATTCACCCCTCCACTTT
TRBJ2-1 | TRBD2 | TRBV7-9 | CASSLAGGSEQFF | TGTGCCAGCAGCTTAGCCGGGGGGAGTGAGCAGTTCTTC
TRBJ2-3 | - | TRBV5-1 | CASSSHRGMTDTQYF | TGCGCCAGCAGCTCCCATCGGGGTATGACAGATACGCAGTATTTT
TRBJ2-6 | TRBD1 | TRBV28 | CASRQGSGANVLTF | TGTGCCAGCAGACAGGGGTCTGGGGCCAACGTCCTGACTTTC
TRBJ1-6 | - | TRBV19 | CATGPGQPYNSPLHF | TGTGCCACAGGACCTGGACAGCCTTATAATTCACCCCTCCACTTT
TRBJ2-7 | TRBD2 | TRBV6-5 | CASKREGPSSYEQYF | TGTGCCAGCAAACGGGAGGGCCCCAGCTCCTACGAGCAGTACTTC
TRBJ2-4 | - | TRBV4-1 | CASSQITTENIQYF | TGCGCCAGCAGCCAAATTACAACCGAAAACATTCAGTACTTC